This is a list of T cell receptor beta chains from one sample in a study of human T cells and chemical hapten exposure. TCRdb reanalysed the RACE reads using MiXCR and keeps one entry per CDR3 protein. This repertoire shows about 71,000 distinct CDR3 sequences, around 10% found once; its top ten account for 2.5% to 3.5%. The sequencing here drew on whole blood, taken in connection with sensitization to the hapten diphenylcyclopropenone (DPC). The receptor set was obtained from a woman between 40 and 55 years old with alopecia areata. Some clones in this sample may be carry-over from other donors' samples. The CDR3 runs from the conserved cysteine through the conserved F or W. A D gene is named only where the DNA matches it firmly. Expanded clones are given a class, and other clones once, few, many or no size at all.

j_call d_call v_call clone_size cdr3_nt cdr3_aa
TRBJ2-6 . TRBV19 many TGTGCCAGTAGTCCCACCGGACAAGAAAGCTCTGGGGCCAACGTCCTGACTTTC CASSPTGQESSGANVLTF
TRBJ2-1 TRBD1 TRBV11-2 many TGTGCCAGCAGCTTCCAAGGACAGGATTCCTACAATGAGCAGTTCTTC CASSFQGQDSYNEQFF
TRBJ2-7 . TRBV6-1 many TGTGCCAGCAGTAGACAGGAAGGGTCCTACGAGCAGTACTTC CASSRQEGSYEQYF
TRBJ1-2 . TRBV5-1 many TGCGCCAGCAGCTTGACCTACCTGAGTGGCTACACCTTC CASSLTYLSGYTF
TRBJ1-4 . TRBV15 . TGTGCCACCAGCAGGGGAAATTATGAAAAACTGTTTTTT CATSRGNYEKLFF
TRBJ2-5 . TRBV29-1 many TGCAGCTCTACCGGTAGGACCCAGTACTTC CSSTGRTQYF
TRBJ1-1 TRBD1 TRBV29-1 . TGCAGCGCCGGGACAGGGGGTTTAGGTGAAGCTTTCTTT CSAGTGGLGEAFF
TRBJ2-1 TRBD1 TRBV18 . TGTGCCAGCTCGTCCCGGGGACAGGAACTCTATGAGCAGTTCTTC CASSSRGQELYEQFF
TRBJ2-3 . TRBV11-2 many TGTGCCAGCAGCTTAGATGGGGTGTTTACAGATACGCAGTATTTT CASSLDGVFTDTQYF
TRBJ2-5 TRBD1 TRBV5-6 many TGTGCCAGCAGCTTGGGGGACAGGGGGATACAGACCCAGTACTTC CASSLGDRGIQTQYF
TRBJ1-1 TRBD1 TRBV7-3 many TGTGCCAGCAGCCCCGACAGGGGAGGTGAAGCTTTCTTT CASSPDRGGEAFF
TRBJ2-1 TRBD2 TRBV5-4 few TGTGCCAGCAGCCCAGGACTAGCGGGGGGGCGCGACCGCGAGCAGTTCTTC CASSPGLAGGRDREQFF
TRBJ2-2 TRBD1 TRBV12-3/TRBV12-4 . TGTGCCAGCAGTGGGGGACAGGGTAACGGGGAGCTGTTTTTT CASSGGQGNGELFF
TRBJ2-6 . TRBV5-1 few TGCGCCAGCAGCTTGGACTCGCAGGCCTCTGGGGCCAACGTCCTGACTTTC CASSLDSQASGANVLTF
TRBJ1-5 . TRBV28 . TGTGCCAGCACTGCGGTGGGCAATCAGCCCCAGCATTTT CASTAVGNQPQHF
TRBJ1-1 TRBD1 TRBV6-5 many TGTGCCTGCCAGCGAAGCGGGACAGTCGACGCTTTCTTT CACQRSGTVDAFF
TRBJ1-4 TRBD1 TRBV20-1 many TGCAGTGCTAGAGATGTGGCAGGGGGCCTTGAAAAACTGTTTTTT CSARDVAGGLEKLFF
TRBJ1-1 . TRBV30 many TGTGCCTGGAGTAGACCCCTGGACTACACTGAAGCTTTCTTT CAWSRPLDYTEAFF
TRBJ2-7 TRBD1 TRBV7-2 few TGTGCCAGCAGCTTAGGGGACAGGGCTAGGGCCTACGAGCAGTACTTC CASSLGDRARAYEQYF
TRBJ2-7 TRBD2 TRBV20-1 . TGCAGTGCCCCGAGGGCTAGCGGGGGCTACGAGCAGTACTTC CSAPRASGGYEQYF
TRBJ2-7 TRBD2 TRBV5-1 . TGCGCCAGCAGCCCAGGGCGGGGGGACTACGAGCAGTACTTC CASSPGRGDYEQYF
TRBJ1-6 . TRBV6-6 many TGTGCCAGCAGTTCCCCGGGACTTGGGTTCAAACCCCTCCACTTT CASSSPGLGFKPLHF
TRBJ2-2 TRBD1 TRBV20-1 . TGCAGTGCTGGGACAGGGCCCGGGGAGCTGTTTTTT CSAGTGPGELFF
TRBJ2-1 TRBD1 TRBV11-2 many TGTGCCAGCAGCACCCAACAGGGGCCCAATGAGCAGTTCTTC CASSTQQGPNEQFF
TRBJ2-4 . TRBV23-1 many TGCGCCAGCATTGGGAGTCTTGTTAACTGCCTAGCCAAAAACATTCAGTACTTC CASIGSLVNCLAKNIQYF
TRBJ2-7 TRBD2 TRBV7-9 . TGTGCCAGCAGCATCCCTAGCGGGGGGGTCTACGAGCAGTACTTC CASSIPSGGVYEQYF
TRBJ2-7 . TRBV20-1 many TGCAGTGCTCTACCCAGGACACCCTACGAGCAGTACTTC CSALPRTPYEQYF
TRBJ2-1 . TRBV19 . TGTGCCAGTGAGGGGCCGGATTACAATGAGCAGTTCTTC CASEGPDYNEQFF
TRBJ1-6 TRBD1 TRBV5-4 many TGTGCCAGCAGCTTGGACCTCGGACAGGGCAGCTCACCCCTCCACTTT CASSLDLGQGSSPLHF
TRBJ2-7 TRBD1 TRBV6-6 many TGTGCCAGCAGTTACTCCGGGACAGTAACCTACGAGCAGTACTTC CASSYSGTVTYEQYF
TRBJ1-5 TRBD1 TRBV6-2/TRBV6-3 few TGTGCCAGCAGTTTCGGGACAGGGAGGTTGAATCAGCCCCAGCATTTT CASSFGTGRLNQPQHF
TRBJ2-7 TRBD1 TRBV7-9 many TGTGCCAGCAGCCATACAGGGGACGAGCAGTACTTC CASSHTGDEQYF
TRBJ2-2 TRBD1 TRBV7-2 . TGTGCCAGCAGCTTAGGGCAGGGGGCCGGGGAGCTGTTTTTT CASSLGQGAGELFF
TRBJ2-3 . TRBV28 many TGTGCCAGCGCCGGGACGGGGGCCCGCACAGATACGCAGTATTTT CASAGTGARTDTQYF
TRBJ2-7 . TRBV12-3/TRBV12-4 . TGTGCCAGCAGCAGACAGGATCGCTCCTACGAGCAGTACTTC CASSRQDRSYEQYF
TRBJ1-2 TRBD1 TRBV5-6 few TGTGCCAGCAGCCCCCGGAGGACAGGGGTGAACTATGGCTACACCTTC CASSPRRTGVNYGYTF
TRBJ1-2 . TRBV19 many TGTGCCAGTGGTGGGTGGCACAGGGAGGACTATGGCTACACCTTC CASGGWHREDYGYTF
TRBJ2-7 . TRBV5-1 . TGCGCCAGCAGCTTAACGGCGACTCGAGCGAGAACCGAGCAGTACTTC CASSLTATRARTEQYF
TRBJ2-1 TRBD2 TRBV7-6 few TGTGCCAGCAGCTGGGGCGGCGGGAGCTCCTACAATGAGCAGTTCTTC CASSWGGGSSYNEQFF
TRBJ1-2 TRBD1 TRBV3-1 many TGTGCCAGCAGCCAAGGGACAGGGGCGCGGGGCTACACCTTC CASSQGTGARGYTF
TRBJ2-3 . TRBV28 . TGTGCCAGCAGTTCAGGGCGAGATACGCAGTATTTT CASSSGRDTQYF